A selection of T cell receptor beta chains follows, all from one sample in a study of vaccination and CD4 T cells after COVID-19. TCRdb re-called the PCR reads through MiXCR, storing one row per CDR3 protein. The repertoire has 6,000 to 7,500 distinct CDR3 sequences, approximately 53% of them found once; the top ten carry approximately 35%. These TCRs are of unknown antigen specificity. Source material: CD4+ T cells from blood, cultured in vitro. The receptors were sampled from a human donor in good health. Both conserved end residues are part of each CDR3. A D gene is named only where the DNA matches it firmly. The size field is filled for only some rows; it gives once, few, many or a size class.

V gene: TRBV7-2; J gene: TRBJ2-2; clone size: -; D gene: -; CDR3 DNA: TGTGCCAGCAGCGCCGGGGAGCTGTTTTTT; CDR3 protein: CASSAGELFF
V gene: TRBV6-5; J gene: TRBJ1-6; clone size: -; D gene: -; CDR3 DNA: TGTGCCAGCAGTTCAGCCCACAGCTCAACTAATTCACCCCTCCACTTT; CDR3 protein: CASSSAHSSTNSPLHF
V gene: TRBV20-1; J gene: TRBJ1-1; clone size: -; D gene: -; CDR3 DNA: TGCAGTGCTGGGGGACTTGGGAACACTGAAGCTTTCTTT; CDR3 protein: CSAGGLGNTEAFF
V gene: TRBV29-1; J gene: TRBJ2-7; clone size: once; D gene: -; CDR3 DNA: TGCAGCGCCATACGAGCCGGGAACGAGCAGTACTTC; CDR3 protein: CSAIRAGNEQYF
V gene: TRBV5-1; J gene: TRBJ2-1; clone size: -; D gene: -; CDR3 DNA: TGCGCCAGCAGCTTGGTACAGTACTCCTACAATGAGCAGTTCTTC; CDR3 protein: CASSLVQYSYNEQFF
V gene: TRBV7-2; J gene: TRBJ2-7; clone size: few; D gene: -; CDR3 DNA: TGTGCCAGCATACCACAAGTTGGGTCCGAGCAGTACTTC; CDR3 protein: CASIPQVGSEQYF
V gene: TRBV27; J gene: TRBJ1-6; clone size: -; D gene: -; CDR3 DNA: TGTGCCAGCAGTTACCCAAGCTCACCCCTCCACTTT; CDR3 protein: CASSYPSSPLHF
V gene: TRBV7-9; J gene: TRBJ1-2; clone size: few; D gene: TRBD1; CDR3 DNA: TGTGCCAGCAGCCCCAGGAGCGACAGGGGTTATGGCTACACCTTC; CDR3 protein: CASSPRSDRGYGYTF
V gene: TRBV7-9; J gene: TRBJ1-2; clone size: -; D gene: TRBD1; CDR3 DNA: TGTGCCAGCAGCTTAGATCGGACAGGGGTGTCTGGCTACACCTTC; CDR3 protein: CASSLDRTGVSGYTF
V gene: TRBV6-5; J gene: TRBJ2-7; clone size: few; D gene: -; CDR3 DNA: TGTGCCAGCAGTTACGGACAGAATAACGAGCAGTACTTC; CDR3 protein: CASSYGQNNEQYF
V gene: TRBV20-1; J gene: TRBJ1-5; clone size: few; D gene: -; CDR3 DNA: TGCAGTGCTCCCGGGAGGGGTTATCAGCCCCAGCATTTT; CDR3 protein: CSAPGRGYQPQHF
V gene: TRBV6-5; J gene: TRBJ1-2; clone size: -; D gene: -; CDR3 DNA: TGTGCCAGCAGTTACTCGCGGGGGCGGAATGGCTACACCTTC; CDR3 protein: CASSYSRGRNGYTF
V gene: TRBV20-1; J gene: TRBJ1-6; clone size: -; D gene: TRBD1; CDR3 DNA: TGCGGTGCTAGAAGACAGGGTGGGGATTCACCCCTCCACTTT; CDR3 protein: CGARRQGGDSPLHF
V gene: TRBV20-1; J gene: TRBJ1-5; clone size: -; D gene: -; CDR3 DNA: TGCAGTGCTAGGGGGGTTGTGGAACAGCCCCAGCATTTT; CDR3 protein: CSARGVVEQPQHF
V gene: TRBV5-1; J gene: TRBJ1-5; clone size: -; D gene: -; CDR3 DNA: TGCGCCAGCAGCTTGGTTGGGGGTAATCAGCCCCAGCATTTT; CDR3 protein: CASSLVGGNQPQHF
V gene: TRBV4-1; J gene: TRBJ2-7; clone size: -; D gene: TRBD1; CDR3 DNA: TGCGCCAGCAGCCAAGGAGGGGGCAGCCAAAGGGGAAGGAACTACGAGCAGTACTTC; CDR3 protein: CASSQGGGSQRGRNYEQYF
V gene: TRBV7-8; J gene: TRBJ1-5; clone size: -; D gene: -; CDR3 DNA: TGTGCCAGCAGCTTATGGGGAGGGGCCGCGGAGGGACCGCCCCAGCATTTT; CDR3 protein: CASSLWGGAAEGPPQHF
V gene: TRBV14; J gene: TRBJ1-1; clone size: -; D gene: -; CDR3 DNA: TGTGCCAGCAGCCAAGATAGGGCTACTGAAGCTTTCTTT; CDR3 protein: CASSQDRATEAFF
V gene: TRBV19; J gene: TRBJ1-6; clone size: -; D gene: -; CDR3 DNA: TGTGCCAGTAGTGGGGTCGGGGGTTCACCCCTCCACTTT; CDR3 protein: CASSGVGGSPLHF
V gene: TRBV5-1; J gene: TRBJ1-2; clone size: -; D gene: TRBD1; CDR3 DNA: TGCGCCAGCAGCCGTGGACAGGCGAACTATGGCTACACCTTC; CDR3 protein: CASSRGQANYGYTF
V gene: TRBV7-2; J gene: TRBJ2-3; clone size: -; D gene: -; CDR3 DNA: TGTGCCAGCAGCTTAGACCGCGAAGATACGCAGTATTTT; CDR3 protein: CASSLDREDTQYF
V gene: TRBV6-1; J gene: TRBJ2-1; clone size: -; D gene: TRBD2; CDR3 DNA: TGTGCCATCTCCCCCCCGGGGGGAAATGAGCAGTTCTTC; CDR3 protein: CAISPPGGNEQFF
V gene: TRBV20-1; J gene: TRBJ1-2; clone size: few; D gene: -; CDR3 DNA: TGCAGTGCTCAGGGGCCCCCAGGCGGTGGCTACACCTTC; CDR3 protein: CSAQGPPGGGYTF
V gene: TRBV5-3; J gene: TRBJ2-7; clone size: -; D gene: -; CDR3 DNA: TGTGCCAGAAGCTCCCTTAGGGAGCAGTACTTC; CDR3 protein: CARSSLREQYF
V gene: TRBV6-1; J gene: TRBJ1-3; clone size: few; D gene: -; CDR3 DNA: TGTGCCAGCACCCGGTCGGGCGGGGGAAACACCATATATTTT; CDR3 protein: CASTRSGGGNTIYF
V gene: TRBV6-1; J gene: TRBJ1-5; clone size: few; D gene: -; CDR3 DNA: TGTGCCAGCAGTGAAAGAGCTCAGCCCCAGCATTTT; CDR3 protein: CASSERAQPQHF
V gene: TRBV6-4; J gene: TRBJ2-3; clone size: few; D gene: TRBD2; CDR3 DNA: TGTGCCAGCAGTGAGCGGGGGGGGGCCCCAGATACGCAGTATTTT; CDR3 protein: CASSERGGAPDTQYF
V gene: TRBV12-3/TRBV12-4; J gene: TRBJ1-1; clone size: -; D gene: -; CDR3 DNA: TGTGCCAGCCGATCGGAACCGAACACTGAAGCTTTCTTT; CDR3 protein: CASRSEPNTEAFF
V gene: TRBV2; J gene: TRBJ1-2; clone size: once; D gene: TRBD1; CDR3 DNA: TGTGCCAGCAGTCCCTACTCCCACCGACAGGGAAACTATGGCTACACCTTC; CDR3 protein: CASSPYSHRQGNYGYTF
V gene: TRBV5-1; J gene: TRBJ1-6; clone size: -; D gene: -; CDR3 DNA: TGCGCCAGCAGCTTAGGAGGTCGGTTAAATTCACCCCTCCACTTT; CDR3 protein: CASSLGGRLNSPLHF
V gene: TRBV7-2; J gene: TRBJ2-1; clone size: large; D gene: -; CDR3 DNA: TGTGCCAGCAGCACCTACTTAGCCAATGAGCAGTTCTTC; CDR3 protein: CASSTYLANEQFF
V gene: TRBV6-1; J gene: TRBJ1-2; clone size: -; D gene: TRBD1; CDR3 DNA: TGTGCCAGCAGCGGACAGGGTGGGTCGCGGGGCTACACCTTC; CDR3 protein: CASSGQGGSRGYTF
V gene: TRBV11-2; J gene: TRBJ1-1; clone size: once; D gene: -; CDR3 DNA: TGTGCCAGCAGCTTAACGGGGACCACTGAAGCTTTCTTT; CDR3 protein: CASSLTGTTEAFF
V gene: TRBV7-6; J gene: TRBJ1-3; clone size: -; D gene: -; CDR3 DNA: TGTGCCAGCAGCTTAGACCCTTTGGGAAACACCATATATTTT; CDR3 protein: CASSLDPLGNTIYF
V gene: TRBV14; J gene: TRBJ1-2; clone size: -; D gene: TRBD1; CDR3 DNA: TGTGCCAGCAGCCTAGAACAGGGGTATGGTGGCTACACCTTC; CDR3 protein: CASSLEQGYGGYTF
V gene: TRBV6-1; J gene: TRBJ2-6; clone size: -; D gene: -; CDR3 DNA: TGTGCCAGCAGGGATCCAGGGAATTCTGGGGCCAACGTCCTGACTTTC; CDR3 protein: CASRDPGNSGANVLTF
V gene: TRBV15; J gene: TRBJ2-5; clone size: -; D gene: -; CDR3 DNA: TGTGCCACCAGCTCGGTCGAGGAGACCCAGTACTTC; CDR3 protein: CATSSVEETQYF
V gene: TRBV10-1; J gene: TRBJ1-2; clone size: -; D gene: -; CDR3 DNA: TGCGCCAGCAGTGACGGTACGGCAAACTATGGCTACACCTTC; CDR3 protein: CASSDGTANYGYTF
V gene: TRBV6-9; J gene: TRBJ1-1; clone size: -; D gene: -; CDR3 DNA: TGTGCCAGCAGTTATCCCCCCGCAGGGAGGGGGAACACTGAAGCTTTCTTT; CDR3 protein: CASSYPPAGRGNTEAFF
V gene: TRBV5-1; J gene: TRBJ2-3; clone size: -; D gene: TRBD2; CDR3 DNA: TGCGCCAGCAGCCGAGGGACTAGCGGGGGGGCGGATACGCAGTATTTT; CDR3 protein: CASSRGTSGGADTQYF
V gene: TRBV6-1; J gene: TRBJ2-7; clone size: -; D gene: TRBD1; CDR3 DNA: TGTGCCAGCAGTCCTACGACAGGGTTATACGAGCAGTACTTC; CDR3 protein: CASSPTTGLYEQYF
V gene: TRBV10-3; J gene: TRBJ2-3; clone size: -; D gene: TRBD2; CDR3 DNA: TGTGCCATCAGCAGACAAGGCGGGGGGCGCACAGATACGCAGTATTTT; CDR3 protein: CAISRQGGGRTDTQYF
V gene: TRBV6-1; J gene: TRBJ2-7; clone size: -; D gene: -; CDR3 DNA: TGTGCCAGCAGTCGGGACTTTAGCTCCTACGAGCAGTACTTC; CDR3 protein: CASSRDFSSYEQYF
V gene: TRBV12-3/TRBV12-4; J gene: TRBJ1-1; clone size: -; D gene: -; CDR3 DNA: TGTGCCAGCGGATATGACACTGAAGCTTTCTTT; CDR3 protein: CASGYDTEAFF
V gene: TRBV7-3; J gene: TRBJ1-1; clone size: once; D gene: -; CDR3 DNA: TGTGCCAGCAGCCCCGGAGGGCTGTCTGAAGCTTTCTTT; CDR3 protein: CASSPGGLSEAFF
V gene: TRBV5-4; J gene: TRBJ1-2; clone size: -; D gene: -; CDR3 DNA: TGTGCCAGCAGCTCCGACGGGACGCAAGGCTACACCTTC; CDR3 protein: CASSSDGTQGYTF
V gene: TRBV7-3; J gene: TRBJ2-1; clone size: once; D gene: TRBD2; CDR3 DNA: TGTGCCAGCAGCTTCCTCCCCTCGGGGGGGCGGGGGGATGAGCAGTTCTTC; CDR3 protein: CASSFLPSGGRGDEQFF
V gene: TRBV5-1; J gene: TRBJ1-1; clone size: -; D gene: -; CDR3 DNA: TGCGCCAGCAGCTTTAATCCGGGGGCGAACACTGAAGCTTTCTTT; CDR3 protein: CASSFNPGANTEAFF
V gene: TRBV19; J gene: TRBJ2-7; clone size: -; D gene: -; CDR3 DNA: TGTGCCAGTAGGGATACGGGCCGCACCTACGAGCAGTACTTC; CDR3 protein: CASRDTGRTYEQYF
V gene: TRBV20-1; J gene: TRBJ2-7; clone size: -; D gene: -; CDR3 DNA: TGCAGTGCCCCATACGGACTAAGCGGTTCCTACGAGCAGTACTTC; CDR3 protein: CSAPYGLSGSYEQYF
V gene: TRBV30; J gene: TRBJ2-5; clone size: -; D gene: -; CDR3 DNA: TGTGCCTGGAGTGTACTGGCTAGTCTCCAAGAGACCCAGTACTTC; CDR3 protein: CAWSVLASLQETQYF
V gene: TRBV19; J gene: TRBJ2-2; clone size: -; D gene: -; CDR3 DNA: TGTGCCAGTAGTATTAGGACAGTCACCGGGGAGCTGTTTTTT; CDR3 protein: CASSIRTVTGELFF
V gene: TRBV5-1; J gene: TRBJ2-3; clone size: -; D gene: TRBD2; CDR3 DNA: TGCGCCAGCAGCCTGGTGGGCGGGGGGGCCTTAGATACGCAGTATTTT; CDR3 protein: CASSLVGGGALDTQYF
V gene: TRBV10-1; J gene: TRBJ2-5; clone size: -; D gene: -; CDR3 DNA: TGCGCCAGCAGTGAGTCGGAGATAGAGACCCAGTACTTC; CDR3 protein: CASSESEIETQYF
V gene: TRBV6-1; J gene: TRBJ2-5; clone size: few; D gene: -; CDR3 DNA: TGTGCCAGCAGTCTCCGACAGGTCTACCAAGAGACCCAGTACTTC; CDR3 protein: CASSLRQVYQETQYF
V gene: TRBV7-8; J gene: TRBJ1-1; clone size: -; D gene: -; CDR3 DNA: TGTGCCAGCAGCCCGGACGGGGTCACTGAAGCTTTCTTT; CDR3 protein: CASSPDGVTEAFF
V gene: TRBV7-8; J gene: TRBJ1-1; clone size: -; D gene: -; CDR3 DNA: TGTGCCAGCAGCCCCCGGGGGGGAGAAGCTTTCTTT; CDR3 protein: CASSPRGGEAFF